This T cell receptor (beta chain) was recovered during a study of low-dose radiotherapy and immunotherapy resistance in tumors. Study at large: Every two weeks patients got nivolumab 240 mg flat dose, plus ipilimumab 1 mg/kg every six weeks, intravenously. Cyclophosphamide was given intravenously at 200 mg/m2 every two weeks, and each dose came one day before radiation and immunotherapy.

Time point described: after trial treatment. The treatment: LDRT plus nivolumab, ipilimumab, low-dose cyclophosphamide and aspirin (RACIN trial). Low-dose radiotherapy, low-dose cyclophosphamide, aspirin, ipilimumab and nivolumab were all given to the donors. Germline values: CDR1 DFQATT, CDR2 SNEGSKA (reference sequence). The CDR3 is 13 residues long. Trimming at V came to 4 bases and at J to 5 bases, leaving 1 base not matched to a gene. This clonotype appeared many times. TCRs were amplified for roughly 20 PCR cycles with a constant-region primer and V-primer adapter. TCRdb ran MiXCR on the reads and lists one entry per CDR3 protein. The data contain 50,000 or so distinct CDR3 sequences, around 34% of them seen just once; the ten biggest clones take up under 8.5%.

V gene TRBV20-1 combines with J gene TRBJ2-1; TRBD2 matches at 11 bases. This specimen consisted of PBMCs, obtained after low-dose radiotherapy plus immunotherapy. This TCR was sampled from a male donor with rectosigmoid adenocarcinoma. CDR3 sequence: CSAIAGGNNEQFF. CDR3 bases: TGCAGTGCTATAGCGGGGGGGAACAATGAGCAGTTCTTC.